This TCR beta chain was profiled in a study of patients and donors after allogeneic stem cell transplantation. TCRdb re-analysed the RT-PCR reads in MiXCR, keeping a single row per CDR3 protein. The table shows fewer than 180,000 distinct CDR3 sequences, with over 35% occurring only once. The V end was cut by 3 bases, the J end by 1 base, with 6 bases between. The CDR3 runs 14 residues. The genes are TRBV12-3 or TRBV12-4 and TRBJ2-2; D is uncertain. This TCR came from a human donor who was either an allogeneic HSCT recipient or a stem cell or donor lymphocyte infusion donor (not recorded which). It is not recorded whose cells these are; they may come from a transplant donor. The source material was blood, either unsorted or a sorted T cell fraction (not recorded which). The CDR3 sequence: CASSFVLNTGELFF. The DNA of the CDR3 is TGTGCCAGCAGTTTTGTACTGAACACCGGGGAGCTGTTTTTT.